This T cell receptor (beta chain) is from a study of shared clonotypes between healthy human individuals. About the research overall: Donors, aged 18 to 49, were a couple of women and a few men.

With respect to this clone: No antigen is known for it.

CD45RO-negative, CCR7-positively selected cells formed the naive CD8 fraction, excluding terminally differentiated effector memory CD45RA+ cells. Study conclusions and caveats: The represented genetic and exposure-history diversity was limited by the small number of donors. Larger richness was generally estimated for naive than memory subsets.

The germline gives CDR1 MGHDK, CDR2 SYGVNS. V lost 7 bases, J lost 3 bases, and 8 bases lay in between. There are 12 residues in the CDR3. The data were produced by immunoSEQ multiplex PCR, yet TCRdb's version contains in-frame clones alone and is incomplete. The sample has around 2,000,000 clones, about 92% seen once. The receptor was derived from a young man in good health. Some clones in this sample may be carry-over from other donors' samples. V is TRBV25-1 and J is TRBJ2-3; no definite D call. Material for sequencing was naive CD8+ T cells from PBMCs. The CDR3 coding sequence is TGTGCCAGCACCTCCCGTACAGATACGCAGTATTTT. As protein: CASTSRTDTQYF.